Only a few counts were recorded for the clone carrying this TCR beta chain. The target antigen is unknown. The record originates from a study of T cell repertoires in cytomegalovirus infection. Study results and caveats: HLA-C-restricted CMV-specific TCR beta clonotypes prevailed in the ex vivo response. Cumulative public TCR beta family frequency identified carriers of CMV plus the relevant HLA.

TCRdb reanalysed the reads using MiXCR and keeps one entry per CDR3 protein. Here the sample spans 200,000 to 300,000 distinct CDR3 sequences, roughly 15% being singletons. Looked up from germline, CDR1 is DFQATT and CDR2 is SNEGSKA (reference sequence). CDR3 length: 11 residues. The V and J ends lost 3 bases and 9 bases respectively, with 6 bases between them. The sample comprised PBMCs. This TCR was sampled from a human donor in good health (CMV status not recorded). Some clones in this sample may be carry-over from other donors' samples. The chain is built from TRBV20-1 and TRBJ1-6; D not resolved. The CDR3 coding sequence is TGCAGTGCTAGGTCGGGTTCACCCCTCCACTTT. As protein: CSARSGSPLHF.